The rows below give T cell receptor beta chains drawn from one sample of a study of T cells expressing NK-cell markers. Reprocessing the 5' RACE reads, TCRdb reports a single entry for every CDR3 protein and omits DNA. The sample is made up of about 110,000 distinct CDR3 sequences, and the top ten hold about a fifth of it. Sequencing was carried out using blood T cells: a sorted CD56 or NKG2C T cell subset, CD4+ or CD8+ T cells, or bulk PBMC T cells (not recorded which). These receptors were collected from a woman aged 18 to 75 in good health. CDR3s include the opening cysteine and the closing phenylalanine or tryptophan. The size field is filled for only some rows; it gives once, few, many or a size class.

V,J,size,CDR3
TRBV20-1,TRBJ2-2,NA,CSARDGRMAGELFF
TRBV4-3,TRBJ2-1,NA,CASSQDPGSGGDNEQFF
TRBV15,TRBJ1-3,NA,CATSNEGVRGNTIYF
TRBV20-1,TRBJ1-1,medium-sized,CSAFREGLGTEAFF
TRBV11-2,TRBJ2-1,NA,CASSPWDGNEQFF
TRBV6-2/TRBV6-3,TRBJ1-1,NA,CASSYGGTATEAFF
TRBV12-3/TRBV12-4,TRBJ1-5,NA,CASPFPWGPQHF
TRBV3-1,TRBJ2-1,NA,CASSPNNLAGGLNNEQFF
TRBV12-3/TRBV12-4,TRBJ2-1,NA,CASSPGLAGSGGAEQFF
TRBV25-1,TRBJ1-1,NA,CASSEIGNTEAFF
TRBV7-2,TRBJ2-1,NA,CASSLALGSEQFF
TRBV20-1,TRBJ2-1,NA,CSASMGAVQFF
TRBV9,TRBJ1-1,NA,CASSVGGMNTEAFF
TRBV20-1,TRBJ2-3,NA,CSARGWGGDTDTQYF
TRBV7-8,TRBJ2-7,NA,CASSLVQGPSYEQYF
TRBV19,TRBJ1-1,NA,CASSTPGTEAFF
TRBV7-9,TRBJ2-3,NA,CASSSRGTDGSTDTQYF
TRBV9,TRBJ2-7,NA,CASSVGLAGTYEQYF
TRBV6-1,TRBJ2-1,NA,CASRFRGGNEQFF
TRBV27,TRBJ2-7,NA,CASSLAGGAMYEQYF
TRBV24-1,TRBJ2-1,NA,CATSDFPSSGTGGGFEQFF
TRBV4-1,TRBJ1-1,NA,CASSQGTAGLGTEAFF
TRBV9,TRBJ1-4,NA,CASSTDGHNEKLFF
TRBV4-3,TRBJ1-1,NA,CASSQDPGTTEAFF
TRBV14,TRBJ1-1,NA,CASSPYLDRVGTEAFF
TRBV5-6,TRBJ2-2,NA,CASSLWVGFATGELFF
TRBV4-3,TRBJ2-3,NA,CASSPTTGETRTDTQYF
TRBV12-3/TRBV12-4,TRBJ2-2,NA,CASSISGGWTGELFF
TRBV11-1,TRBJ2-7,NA,CASSPKGPMSQPGDYEQYF
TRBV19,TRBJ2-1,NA,CASLSLASSYNEQFF
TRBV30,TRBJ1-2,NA,CAWRAEFLWAANGYTF
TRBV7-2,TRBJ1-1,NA,CASSPSGGLGTEAFF
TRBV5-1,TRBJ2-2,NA,CASSRDGNTGELFF
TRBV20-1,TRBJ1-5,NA,CSALPGFDNQPQHF
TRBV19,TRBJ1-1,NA,CASSIGGGPNTEAFF
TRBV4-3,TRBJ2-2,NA,CASSQDLGLAAEPNTGELFF
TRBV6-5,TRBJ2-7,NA,CASSYSIRWGQGYEQYF
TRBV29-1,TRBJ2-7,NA,CSVLTPGPYEQYF
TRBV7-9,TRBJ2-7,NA,CASSLSTGTVTYEQYF
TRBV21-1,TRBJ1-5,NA,CASYQIRELRYQPQHF
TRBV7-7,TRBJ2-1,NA,CASSLHRGNEQFF
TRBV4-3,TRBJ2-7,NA,CASSQEQAGSEQYF
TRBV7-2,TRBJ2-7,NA,CASTRAGQYEQYF
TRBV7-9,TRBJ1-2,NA,CASSLADYSYTF
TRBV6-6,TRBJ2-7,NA,CASSGVAYEQYF